A selection of T cell receptor beta chains follows, all from one sample in a study of beta chain features in type 1 diabetes. Clones were sequenced by immunoSEQ multiplex PCR, and TCRdb holds only the in-frame ones, with some missing. The sample consists of some 190,000 clones, 6.5% to 9.5% of them appearing once. Sample: central memory CD4+ T cells from blood. These receptors were obtained from a woman aged 40-49 years with type 1 diabetes. Both conserved end residues are part of each CDR3. The D gene is left open where the match is weak. Not all rows give a size; the values are once, few, many and, for expanded clones, a class.

abundance	j_gene	v_gene	d_gene	CDR3aa	CDR3nt
NA	TRBJ2-3	TRBV20-1	NA	CSASWLNTQYF	TGCAGTGCTAGTTGGCTCAATACGCAGTATTTT
NA	TRBJ1-2	TRBV2	NA	CASSERQVYGYTF	TGTGCCAGCAGTGAGAGACAGGTTTATGGCTACACCTTC
few	TRBJ2-2	TRBV5-6	TRBD1	CASSFRDRSTGELFF	TGTGCCAGCAGCTTCCGGGACAGGAGTACCGGGGAGCTGTTTTTT
few	TRBJ1-5	TRBV6-1	NA	CASSEFTGTYSNQPQHF	TGTGCCAGCAGTGAATTTACAGGGACGTATAGCAATCAGCCCCAGCATTTT
few	TRBJ2-7	TRBV2	TRBD1	CASTQGAYEQYF	TGTGCCAGCACCCAGGGGGCCTACGAGCAGTACTTC
many	TRBJ2-7	TRBV19	TRBD2	CASSIGGVIPYEQYF	TGTGCCAGTAGTATCGGGGGGGTGATCCCCTACGAGCAGTACTTC
NA	TRBJ1-5	TRBV7-2	TRBD1	CASSEDRGHQPQHF	TGTGCCAGCAGCGAGGACAGGGGGCATCAGCCCCAGCATTTT
many	TRBJ2-7	TRBV2	TRBD2	CASTGTSGSYEQYF	TGTGCCAGCACCGGGACTAGCGGGAGCTACGAGCAGTACTTC
NA	TRBJ2-2	TRBV9	NA	CASSVKPANTGELFF	TGTGCCAGCAGCGTAAAGCCCGCGAACACCGGGGAGCTGTTTTTT
few	TRBJ2-5	TRBV7-6	NA	CASSPSGLFQETQYF	TGTGCCAGCAGCCCGTCGGGACTCTTCCAAGAGACCCAGTACTTC
NA	TRBJ1-5	TRBV30	NA	CAWREPSGSNQPQHF	TGTGCCTGGAGAGAACCCTCAGGGAGCAATCAGCCCCAGCATTTT
many	TRBJ2-5	TRBV5-1	TRBD1	CASSFSTGAQETQYF	TGCGCCAGCAGCTTCTCGACAGGGGCCCAAGAGACCCAGTACTTC
NA	TRBJ2-3	TRBV14	TRBD2	CASSIGGADTQYF	TGTGCCAGCAGCATCGGGGGGGCGGATACGCAGTATTTT
NA	TRBJ1-3	TRBV7-7	TRBD1	CASSPGQGNSGNTIYF	TGTGCTAGCAGCCCGGGACAGGGCAACTCTGGAAACACCATATATTTT
NA	TRBJ1-5	TRBV6-5	NA	CASSYAGNQPQHF	TGTGCCAGCAGTTACGCGGGCAATCAGCCCCAGCATTTT
few	TRBJ1-4	TRBV5-6	NA	CASSPDTRNEKLFF	TGTGCCAGCAGCCCGGACACGAGAAATGAAAAACTGTTTTTT
NA	TRBJ1-1	TRBV5-1	NA	CASSLSGEAFF	TGCGCCAGCAGCTTGAGCGGAGAAGCTTTCTTT
NA	TRBJ2-5	TRBV5-1	TRBD2	CASSSGLAEFQETQYF	TGCGCCAGCAGCTCGGGACTAGCGGAATTCCAAGAGACCCAGTACTTC
few	TRBJ2-7	TRBV9	TRBD1	CASSVEPGGYEQYF	TGTGCCAGCAGCGTAGAGCCAGGGGGCTACGAGCAGTACTTC
few	TRBJ2-6	TRBV18	NA	CASSPLNRAGANVLTF	TGTGCCAGCTCACCCTTAAACAGGGCTGGGGCCAACGTCCTGACTTTC
many	TRBJ1-1	TRBV18	NA	CASSPSQDTEAFF	TGTGCCAGCTCCCCCTCACAAGACACTGAAGCTTTCTTT
NA	TRBJ1-1	TRBV27	TRBD1	CASSLRSARGEAFF	TGTGCCAGCAGTTTAAGGTCGGCCAGGGGGGAAGCTTTCTTT
NA	TRBJ2-7	TRBV6-5	TRBD2	CASIGTGGSYEQYF	TGTGCCAGCATTGGTACGGGAGGGAGCTACGAGCAGTACTTC
many	TRBJ2-7	TRBV27	TRBD2	CASRNGLAAGEQYF	TGTGCCAGCCGTAACGGACTAGCGGCCGGCGAGCAGTACTTC
few	TRBJ1-2	TRBV4-3	NA	CASSPRGGGHYGYTF	TGCGCCAGCAGCCCCCGCGGTGGAGGCCACTATGGCTACACCTTC
few	TRBJ1-5	TRBV7-2	NA	CASSPKVGDNQPQHF	TGTGCCAGCAGTCCGAAGGTAGGGGACAATCAGCCCCAGCATTTT
NA	TRBJ1-1	TRBV5-1	NA	CASSLGVSGYMNTEAFF	TGCGCCAGCAGCTTGGGTGTGTCGGGATACATGAACACTGAAGCTTTCTTT
few	TRBJ1-4	TRBV4-3	TRBD1	CASSQGDRDEKLFF	TGCGCCAGCAGCCAAGGAGACAGGGACGAAAAACTGTTTTTT
NA	TRBJ2-1	TRBV11-2	TRBD1	CASSFGQGTYNEQFF	TGTGCCAGCAGCTTCGGACAGGGAACCTACAATGAGCAGTTCTTC
few	TRBJ2-3	TRBV9	NA	CASSVAGRGTDTQYF	TGTGCCAGCAGCGTAGCCGGCAGGGGCACAGATACGCAGTATTTT
once	TRBJ1-2	TRBV5-1	TRBD1	CASSSLNRGHYGYTF	TGCGCCAGCAGCTCCCTTAACAGGGGACACTATGGCTACACCTTC
few	TRBJ2-7	TRBV5-1	TRBD1	CASSHPGQGSYEQYF	TGCGCCAGCAGTCACCCGGGACAGGGAAGCTACGAGCAGTACTTC
NA	TRBJ1-2	TRBV7-2	NA	CASISMGTTPYTF	TGTGCCAGCATCTCGATGGGGACAACCCCCTACACCTTC
NA	TRBJ2-5	TRBV7-2	TRBD2	CASSLEAAGGAETQYF	TGTGCCAGCAGCTTAGAGGCGGCGGGGGGAGCAGAGACCCAGTACTTC
NA	TRBJ2-5	TRBV29-1	TRBD1	CSVAGTGGWETQYF	TGCAGCGTGGCAGGGACAGGGGGCTGGGAGACCCAGTACTTC
NA	TRBJ2-7	TRBV5-4	TRBD2	CASSLEASGTYEQYF	TGTGCCAGCAGCTTGGAGGCTAGCGGGACCTACGAGCAGTACTTC
NA	TRBJ1-5	TRBV19	TRBD1	CASTPGGGNSNQPQHF	TGTGCCAGTACCCCCGGAGGGGGCAATAGCAATCAGCCCCAGCATTTT
NA	TRBJ1-1	TRBV5-5	NA	CASSLEGPPGSTEAFF	TGTGCCAGCAGCTTGGAAGGACCCCCTGGGAGCACTGAAGCTTTCTTT
NA	TRBJ2-1	TRBV5-4	TRBD2	CASSPGGGRSYNEQFF	TGTGCCAGCAGCCCGGGGGGTGGGCGCTCCTACAATGAGCAGTTCTTC
NA	TRBJ2-7	TRBV6-5	NA	CASSYKGNEQYF	TGTGCCAGCAGTTATAAGGGGAACGAGCAGTACTTC
few	TRBJ1-2	TRBV7-2	NA	CASSTYRAGYGYTF	TGTGCCAGCAGCACCTACAGGGCTGGCTATGGCTACACCTTC
many	TRBJ1-1	TRBV6-6	NA	CASRTANTEAFF	TGTGCCAGCAGAACAGCGAACACTGAAGCTTTCTTT
few	TRBJ1-2	TRBV7-9	NA	CASSFTGSGYGYTF	TGTGCCAGCAGCTTTACGGGAAGCGGCTATGGCTACACCTTC
NA	TRBJ2-5	TRBV2	NA	CASRVVETQYF	TGTGCCAGCAGAGTAGTGGAGACCCAGTACTTC
many	TRBJ2-7	TRBV7-3	TRBD2	CASSRTSDYEQYF	TGTGCCAGCAGCCGGACTAGCGACTACGAGCAGTACTTC
NA	TRBJ2-2	TRBV11-2	NA	CASRIGGRDTGELFF	TGTGCCAGCAGGATCGGGGGGCGCGACACCGGGGAGCTGTTTTTT
NA	TRBJ1-1	TRBV7-2	TRBD1	CASSPASYRGLNTEAFF	TGTGCCAGCAGCCCGGCCTCATACAGGGGGTTGAACACTGAAGCTTTCTTT
many	TRBJ1-5	TRBV7-2	TRBD1	CASSWDRGGQPQHF	TGTGCCAGCAGCTGGGACAGGGGAGGTCAGCCCCAGCATTTT
NA	TRBJ1-2	TRBV28	NA	CASSLSQGNYGYTF	TGTGCCAGCAGTTTAAGTCAGGGCAACTATGGCTACACCTTC
NA	TRBJ2-5	TRBV10-3	NA	CAISAREETQYF	TGTGCCATCAGCGCCCGAGAAGAGACCCAGTACTTC
NA	TRBJ1-1	TRBV4-3	NA	CASSPRGLNPMNTEAFF	TGCGCCAGCAGCCCAAGAGGTCTAAACCCTATGAACACTGAAGCTTTCTTT
NA	TRBJ2-2	TRBV6-5	NA	CASSSQGGELFF	TGTGCCAGCAGTTCTCAGGGGGGGGAGCTGTTTTTT
NA	TRBJ1-5	TRBV19	NA	CASTGYSNQPQHF	TGTGCCAGTACGGGTTATAGCAATCAGCCCCAGCATTTT
few	TRBJ1-5	TRBV27	NA	CASSSGVGSQPQHF	TGTGCCAGCAGCTCAGGAGTTGGGAGTCAGCCCCAGCATTTT
NA	TRBJ2-6	TRBV10-1	NA	CASSHLATGANVLTF	TGCGCCAGCAGTCACCTAGCGACCGGGGCCAACGTCCTGACTTTC
few	TRBJ2-3	TRBV5-1	TRBD2	CASSRTSGGSTDTQYF	TGCGCCAGCAGCCGGACTAGCGGGGGGAGCACAGATACGCAGTATTTT
NA	TRBJ1-5	TRBV6-5	NA	CASSPAGYNQPQHF	TGTGCCAGCAGCCCCGCCGGTTACAATCAGCCCCAGCATTTT
NA	TRBJ1-2	TRBV27	TRBD1	CASSTRDRADYGYTF	TGTGCCAGCAGTACCCGGGACAGGGCTGACTATGGCTACACCTTC
few	TRBJ2-7	TRBV6-5	NA	CASSYGSFTYEQYF	TGTGCCAGCAGTTACGGCAGTTTTACCTACGAGCAGTACTTC
few	TRBJ1-4	TRBV5-1	TRBD1	CASSPGQGGANEKLFF	TGCGCCAGCAGCCCCGGACAGGGAGGGGCTAATGAAAAACTGTTTTTT